One T cell receptor (beta chain) is described in this entry. Its antigen is undetermined. cDNA synthesis used the whole RNA isolate, giving expressed TCRB sequences. TCRdb's table, derived via immunoSEQ multiplex PCR, lists solely in-frame clones and lacks some. The sample yields nearly 250,000 clones, roughly 13% seen once. This sample was taken from a study of beta chain features in type 1 diabetes. Notes on the study in general: TCRB CDR3s from Type 1 diabetes patients were moderately but significantly shorter in all four CD4+ subsets. Individuals with type 1 diabetes displayed fewer insertions and more deletions at VDJ junctions.

The junction had 8 bases not matched to a gene; V was cut back by 0 bases and J by 0 bases. The germline V gene has CDR1 LNHNV and CDR2 YYDKDF (reference sequence). The CDR3 spans 17 residues. Sequenced material: naive CD4+ T cells from blood. The genes are TRBV15 and TRBJ2-7; 7 bases fit TRBD1. The sequence was collected from a woman aged 35 to 49 in good health. The CDR3 spells CATSRDRGAGGSYEQYF. The CDR3 DNA is TGTGCCACCAGCAGAGATAGAGGCGCAGGGGGCTCCTACGAGCAGTACTTC.